This is a list of T cell receptor beta chains from one sample in a study of T cell responses to AZD1222 COVID-19 vaccine. Assay: immunoSEQ multiplex PCR; the TCRdb copy retains only in-frame clones and omits some. The sample carries fewer than 200,000 clones, about 92% recorded once. The sample was peripheral blood, taken on day 0 of AZD1222 vaccination. These receptors were obtained from an adult in good health. The CDR3 runs from the conserved cysteine through the conserved F or W. A D gene is named only where the DNA matches it firmly. Some rows have no size entry. The others give once, few or many, or a class for an expanded clone.

>-|TRBJ1-1|-|TRBV18
TGTGCCAGCTCACCACGGACAGTGGAGGGGACTGAAGCTTTCTTT
CASSPRTVEGTEAFF
>-|TRBJ1-2|-|TRBV2
TGTGCCAGCAGTGAAGCGCTTCAGGAAAAATACACCTTC
CASSEALQEKYTF
>once|TRBJ2-7|-|TRBV5-1
TGCGCCAGCAGCTTGGATGACAGGCCCTACGAGCAGTACTTC
CASSLDDRPYEQYF
>-|TRBJ1-1|-|TRBV9
TGTGCCAGCAGCGTAGGGGGGGCTCGGGACGCTGAAGCTTTCTTT
CASSVGGARDAEAFF
>once|TRBJ1-2|-|TRBV30
TGTGCCTGGAGTAGGGGTTCAAACGGCTACACCTTC
CAWSRGSNGYTF
>-|TRBJ1-2|TRBD1|TRBV6-5
TGTGCCAGCAGTTACGTGCCATACCGGGACAGAGTCGGCTACACCTTC
CASSYVPYRDRVGYTF
>-|TRBJ2-1|TRBD1|TRBV18
TGTGCCAGCTCACCACGGATTAGGGGGACAGGTCGCGACAATGAGCAGTTCTTC
CASSPRIRGTGRDNEQFF
>-|TRBJ2-7|-|TRBV20-1
TGCAGTGTTCCAGGGACCCACGAGCAGTACTTC
CSVPGTHEQYF
>-|TRBJ2-1|TRBD2|TRBV20-1
TGCAGTGCTAGTTCGGCTAGCGGGAGGCGGGACAATGAGCAGTTCTTC
CSASSASGRRDNEQFF
>-|TRBJ1-5|-|TRBV5-8
TGTGCCAGCAGCCCGTCCTATAGCAATCAGCCCCAGCATTTT
CASSPSYSNQPQHF
>-|TRBJ1-2|TRBD1|TRBV5-6
TGTGCCAGCAGCCTAAGACAGGGGGTCTACTATGGCTACACCTTC
CASSLRQGVYYGYTF
>-|TRBJ2-5|TRBD2|TRBV10-2
TGCGCCACTACCGGGACTAGAGAAGAGACCCAGTACTTC
CATTGTREETQYF
>-|TRBJ1-4|-|TRBV7-8
TGTGCCAGCAGCTTATGGTCCGGGTGGGAAGAAGGCGAAAAACTGTTTTTT
CASSLWSGWEEGEKLFF
>-|TRBJ2-7|-|TRBV11-3
TGTGCCAGCAGCCCGAGTCGCGGGCCACGGGTAGAGCAGTACTTC
CASSPSRGPRVEQYF
>-|TRBJ1-4|-|TRBV27
TGTGCCAGCAGTTACAGCATGGACAATGAAAAACTGTTTTTT
CASSYSMDNEKLFF
>few|TRBJ1-2|-|TRBV18
TGTGCCAGCTCACCAGCCGACAGTAACTATGGCTACACCTTC
CASSPADSNYGYTF